The rows below give T cell receptor beta chains drawn from one sample of a study of blood T cell repertoires in COVID-19. Generated by immunoSEQ multiplex PCR, the TCRdb table keeps only in-frame clones and is missing some. Of 150,000 to 200,000 clones listed, 92% are singletons. The sequencing input was peripheral blood. The receptors stem from a man younger than 40 with COVID-19, enrolled during active disease. Both conserved end residues are part of each CDR3. The D gene is left open where the match is weak. Not every row has a clone size; where given, it reads once, few, many or a size class.

V: TRBV6-2/TRBV6-3
J: TRBJ2-4
size: -
D: -
CDR3: CASSYVLGRLAKNIQYF
DNA: TGTGCCAGCAGTTACGTTTTGGGGAGATTAGCCAAAAACATTCAGTACTTC

V: TRBV6-1
J: TRBJ1-1
size: -
D: -
CDR3: CASSEVWQGNTEAFF
DNA: TGTGCCAGCAGTGAAGTCTGGCAGGGCAACACTGAAGCTTTCTTT

V: TRBV19
J: TRBJ1-2
size: few
D: -
CDR3: CASSWGSGDGYTF
DNA: TGTGCCAGTAGCTGGGGCTCGGGGGATGGCTACACCTTC

V: TRBV11-1
J: TRBJ2-1
size: -
D: TRBD1
CDR3: CASSFLDREQFF
DNA: TGTGCCAGCAGCTTCCTGGACAGGGAGCAGTTCTTC

V: TRBV6-6
J: TRBJ1-3
size: -
D: -
CDR3: CASSGGASGNTIYF
DNA: TGTGCCAGCAGTGGCGGGGCCTCTGGAAACACCATATATTTT

V: TRBV4-2
J: TRBJ1-1
size: -
D: TRBD1
CDR3: CASTNGQGYTEAFF
DNA: TGTGCCAGCACCAATGGACAGGGGTACACTGAAGCTTTCTTT

V: TRBV27
J: TRBJ2-3
size: -
D: TRBD1
CDR3: CASCDRAGSTDTQYF
DNA: TGTGCCAGCTGCGACAGGGCTGGAAGCACAGATACGCAGTATTTT

V: TRBV5-1
J: TRBJ2-1
size: -
D: -
CDR3: CASRFVLNSYNEQFF
DNA: TGCGCCAGCAGGTTTGTACTTAACTCCTACAATGAGCAGTTCTTC

V: TRBV6-5
J: TRBJ1-5
size: once
D: TRBD1
CDR3: CASRGQGWFQPQHF
DNA: TGTGCCAGCAGGGGACAGGGGTGGTTTCAGCCCCAGCATTTT

V: TRBV12-5
J: TRBJ1-1
size: -
D: TRBD1
CDR3: CASGFWGQGNTEAFF
DNA: TGTGCTAGTGGTTTTTGGGGACAGGGTAACACTGAAGCTTTCTTT

V: TRBV6-5
J: TRBJ1-2
size: -
D: -
CDR3: CATLSQGRGYTF
DNA: TGTGCCACCCTTTCACAGGGTCGAGGCTACACCTTC

V: TRBV10-3
J: TRBJ2-1
size: -
D: TRBD2
CDR3: CASSRGLAGVDEQFF
DNA: TGTGCCAGCTCACGGGGGCTAGCGGGAGTGGATGAGCAGTTCTTC

V: TRBV11-2
J: TRBJ2-1
size: -
D: -
CDR3: CASSLIRGSHREQFF
DNA: TGTGCCAGCAGCCTAATACGAGGGTCGCATCGAGAGCAGTTCTTC

V: TRBV19
J: TRBJ1-1
size: -
D: TRBD1
CDR3: CASSDTQRGQTAEAFF
DNA: TGTGCCAGTAGTGACACCCAAAGGGGGCAGACGGCTGAAGCTTTCTTT

V: TRBV6-1
J: TRBJ1-3
size: -
D: -
CDR3: CASSEGLYSGNTIYF
DNA: TGTGCCAGCAGTGAAGGACTGTACTCTGGAAACACCATATATTTT

V: TRBV7-2
J: TRBJ2-7
size: -
D: TRBD2
CDR3: CASSLEGGTIAYEQYF
DNA: TGTGCCAGCAGCTTAGAGGGAGGGACCATCGCCTACGAGCAGTACTTC

V: TRBV7-9
J: TRBJ1-2
size: -
D: TRBD1
CDR3: CASRKEQGIYGYTF
DNA: TGTGCCAGCAGAAAAGAACAGGGGATTTATGGCTACACCTTC

V: TRBV11-2
J: TRBJ2-1
size: -
D: -
CDR3: CASSFSGGSSYNEQFF
DNA: TGTGCCAGCAGCTTCAGTGGGGGGAGCTCCTACAATGAGCAGTTCTTC

V: TRBV7-9
J: TRBJ1-2
size: once
D: -
CDR3: CASSLGLWSGPPKGYGYTF
DNA: TGTGCCAGCAGCTTAGGATTGTGGTCAGGGCCTCCTAAAGGGTATGGCTACACCTTC

V: TRBV12-5
J: TRBJ2-3
size: -
D: TRBD1
CDR3: CASGSGQGRDTQYF
DNA: TGTGCTAGTGGTTCGGGACAGGGGAGGGATACGCAGTATTTT

V: TRBV19
J: TRBJ1-2
size: -
D: TRBD1
CDR3: CASSVTTGYGYTF
DNA: TGTGCCAGTAGTGTTACGACAGGGTATGGCTACACCTTC

V: TRBV28
J: TRBJ2-7
size: -
D: -
CDR3: CASTAGGFGHEQYF
DNA: TGTGCCAGCACCGCTGGAGGGTTTGGTCACGAGCAGTACTTC

V: TRBV6-2/TRBV6-3
J: TRBJ2-1
size: -
D: -
CDR3: CASSYGGSYNEQFF
DNA: TGTGCCAGCAGTTACGGGGGGTCCTACAATGAGCAGTTCTTC

V: TRBV15
J: TRBJ2-1
size: -
D: TRBD2
CDR3: CATSRDPAGPRSEQFF
DNA: TGTGCCACCAGCAGAGATCCAGCGGGGCCGAGGAGTGAGCAGTTCTTC

V: TRBV6-2/TRBV6-3
J: TRBJ1-6
size: -
D: -
CDR3: CASSYSRGFASSRNSPLHF
DNA: TGTGCCAGCAGTTACTCGAGAGGGTTCGCCTCATCTCGTAATTCACCCCTCCACTTT

V: TRBV6-5
J: TRBJ2-1
size: -
D: TRBD2
CDR3: CASSSVEAGGNEQFF
DNA: TGTGCCAGCAGTTCCGTGGAGGCGGGGGGCAATGAGCAGTTCTTC

V: TRBV28
J: TRBJ1-4
size: -
D: TRBD1
CDR3: CASSEPGQGPNEKLFF
DNA: TGTGCCAGCAGTGAGCCGGGACAGGGCCCTAATGAAAAACTGTTTTTT

V: TRBV9
J: TRBJ2-1
size: -
D: TRBD2
CDR3: CASSVAAGEPYNEQFF
DNA: TGTGCCAGCAGCGTAGCAGCGGGGGAACCCTACAATGAGCAGTTCTTC

V: TRBV18
J: TRBJ2-6
size: once
D: -
CDR3: CASSEYEGAGANVLTF
DNA: TGTGCCAGCTCAGAATATGAGGGGGCTGGGGCCAACGTCCTGACTTTC

V: TRBV15
J: TRBJ1-1
size: -
D: TRBD1
CDR3: CATSRGQGGTEAFF
DNA: TGTGCCACCAGCAGAGGCCAGGGGGGCACTGAAGCTTTCTTT

V: TRBV10-3
J: TRBJ1-1
size: -
D: TRBD1
CDR3: CAISPGTVNTEAFF
DNA: TGTGCCATCAGTCCCGGGACAGTGAACACTGAAGCTTTCTTT

V: TRBV7-3
J: TRBJ2-7
size: -
D: TRBD2
CDR3: CASSLGLNYEQYF
DNA: TGTGCCAGCAGCTTGGGACTAAACTACGAGCAGTACTTC

V: TRBV7-9
J: TRBJ1-3
size: -
D: -
CDR3: CASSSVGGQHSGNTIYF
DNA: TGTGCCAGCAGCTCCGTCGGGGGGCAACATTCTGGAAACACCATATATTTT

V: TRBV27
J: TRBJ2-2
size: -
D: TRBD1
CDR3: CASRQGANTGELFF
DNA: TGTGCCAGCCGGCAGGGGGCGAACACCGGGGAGCTGTTTTTT

V: TRBV30
J: TRBJ2-1
size: -
D: -
CDR3: CAWSSGYNEQFF
DNA: TGTGCCTGGAGCTCAGGGTACAATGAGCAGTTCTTC

V: TRBV15
J: TRBJ2-3
size: -
D: -
CDR3: CATSTRTAAGAPTDTQYF
DNA: TGTGCCACCAGCACACGTACCGCCGCTGGGGCCCCCACAGATACGCAGTATTTT

V: TRBV7-2
J: TRBJ1-5
size: -
D: TRBD1
CDR3: CASSFRQGDQPQHF
DNA: TGTGCCAGCAGCTTCCGACAGGGCGATCAGCCCCAGCATTTT

V: TRBV18
J: TRBJ2-3
size: -
D: -
CDR3: CASSPPPLGGTDTQYF
DNA: TGTGCCAGCTCACCACCCCCCCTCGGTGGCACAGATACGCAGTATTTT

V: TRBV28
J: TRBJ2-7
size: -
D: TRBD2
CDR3: CASSRTSSSYEQYF
DNA: TGTGCCAGCAGCCGGACTAGCAGTTCCTACGAGCAGTACTTC